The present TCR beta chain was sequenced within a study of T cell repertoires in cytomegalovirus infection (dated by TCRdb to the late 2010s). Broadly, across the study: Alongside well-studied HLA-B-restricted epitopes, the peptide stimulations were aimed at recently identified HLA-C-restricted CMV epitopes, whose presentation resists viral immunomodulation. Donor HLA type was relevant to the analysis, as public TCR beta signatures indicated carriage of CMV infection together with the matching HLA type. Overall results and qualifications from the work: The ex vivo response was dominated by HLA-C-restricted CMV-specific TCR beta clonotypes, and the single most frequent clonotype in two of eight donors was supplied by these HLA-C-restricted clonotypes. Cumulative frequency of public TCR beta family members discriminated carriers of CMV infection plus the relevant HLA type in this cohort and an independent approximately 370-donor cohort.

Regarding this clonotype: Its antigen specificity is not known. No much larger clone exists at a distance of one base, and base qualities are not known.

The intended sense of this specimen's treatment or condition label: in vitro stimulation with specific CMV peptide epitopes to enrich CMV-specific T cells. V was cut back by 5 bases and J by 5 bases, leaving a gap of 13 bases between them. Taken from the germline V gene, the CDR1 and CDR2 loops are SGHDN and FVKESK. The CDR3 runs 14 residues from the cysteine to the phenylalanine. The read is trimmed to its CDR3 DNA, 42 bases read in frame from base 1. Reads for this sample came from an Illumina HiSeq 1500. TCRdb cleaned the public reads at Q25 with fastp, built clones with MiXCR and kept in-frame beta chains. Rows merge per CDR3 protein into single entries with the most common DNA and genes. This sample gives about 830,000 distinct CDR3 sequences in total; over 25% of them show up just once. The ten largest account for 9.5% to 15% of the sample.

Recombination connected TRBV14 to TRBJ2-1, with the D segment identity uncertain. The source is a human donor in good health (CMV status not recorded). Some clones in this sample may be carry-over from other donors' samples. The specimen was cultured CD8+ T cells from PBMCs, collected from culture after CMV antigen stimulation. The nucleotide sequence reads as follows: TGTGCCAGCAGCGGGGTAGTGGTCCACAATGAGCAGTTCTTC. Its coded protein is CASSGVVVHNEQFF.